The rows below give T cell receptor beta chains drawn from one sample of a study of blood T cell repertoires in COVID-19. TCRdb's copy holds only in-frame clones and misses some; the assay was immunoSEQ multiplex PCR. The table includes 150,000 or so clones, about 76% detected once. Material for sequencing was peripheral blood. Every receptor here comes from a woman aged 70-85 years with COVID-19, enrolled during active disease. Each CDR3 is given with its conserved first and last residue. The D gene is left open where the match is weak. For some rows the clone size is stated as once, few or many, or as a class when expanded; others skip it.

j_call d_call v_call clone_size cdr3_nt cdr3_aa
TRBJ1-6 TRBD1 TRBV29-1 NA TGCAGCGTTGAGGGACAGGGACTGTTGGACTATAATTCACCCCTCCACTTT CSVEGQGLLDYNSPLHF
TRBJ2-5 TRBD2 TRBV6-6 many TGTGCCAGCAAGAAACTAGCGGGGGGCCAAGAGACCCAGTACTTC CASKKLAGGQETQYF
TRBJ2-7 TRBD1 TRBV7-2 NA TGTGCCAGCAGCTTACAGACAGGGTTGATCTACGAGCAGTACTTC CASSLQTGLIYEQYF
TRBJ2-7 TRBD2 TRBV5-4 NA TGTGCCAGCAGCTTGGCCTTAAGCGGGGGGGCCTACGAGCAGTACTTC CASSLALSGGAYEQYF
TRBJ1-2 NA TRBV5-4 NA TGTGCCAGCAGCTTGGAGAGGCAGCTCTATGGCTACACCTTC CASSLERQLYGYTF
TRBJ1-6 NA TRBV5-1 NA TGCGCCAGCAGCTTGGGGCAGGGCGTTGGTTCACCCCTCCACTTT CASSLGQGVGSPLHF
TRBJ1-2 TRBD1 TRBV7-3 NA TGTGCCAGCAGCCCGGGACAGAACTATGGCTACACCTTC CASSPGQNYGYTF
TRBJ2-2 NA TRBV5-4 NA TGTGCCAGCAGCTTGGACAGGCTGAACACCGGGGAGCTGTTTTTT CASSLDRLNTGELFF
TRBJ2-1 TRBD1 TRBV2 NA TGTGCCAGCAGAAGCAGGACAGGGAGAAAAAATGAGCAGTTCTTC CASRSRTGRKNEQFF
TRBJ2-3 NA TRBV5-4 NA TGTGCCAGCAGGTTGGATTATAGCACAGATACGCAGTATTTT CASRLDYSTDTQYF
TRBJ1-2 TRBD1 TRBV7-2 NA TGTGCCAGCAGCCCGGACAGGGATAATGGCTACACCTTC CASSPDRDNGYTF
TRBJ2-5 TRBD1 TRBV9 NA TGTGCCAGCAGCGTTTCCGGACAGGCTCAAGAGACCCAGTACTTC CASSVSGQAQETQYF
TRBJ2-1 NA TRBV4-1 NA TGCGCCAGCAGCCAACCAAAACAATTAGCTGGGGGGGCCCCCTCCAATGAGCAGTTCTTC CASSQPKQLAGGAPSNEQFF
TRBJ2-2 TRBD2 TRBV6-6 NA TGTGCCGGACGCTCGGGGGGGAACACCGGGGAGCTGTTTTTT CAGRSGGNTGELFF
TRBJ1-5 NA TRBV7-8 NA TGTGCCAGCAGCCCTGACAGCCCCGGGAGCAATCAGCCCCAGCATTTT CASSPDSPGSNQPQHF
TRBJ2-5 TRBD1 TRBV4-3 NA TGCGCCAGCAGCCAATCAGGGGGCCCGGGGACCCAGTACTTC CASSQSGGPGTQYF
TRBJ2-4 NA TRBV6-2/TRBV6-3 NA TGTGCCAGCAGTTACATACGAGGGTCCGACCCGCTCAAGTACTTC CASSYIRGSDPLKYF
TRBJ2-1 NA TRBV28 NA TGTGCCAGCAGTTTAGGCGGATACAATGAGCAGTTCTTC CASSLGGYNEQFF
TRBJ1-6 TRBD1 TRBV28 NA TGTGCCAGCAGTTGGCTACGTGCAGGACAGGGGGTTTTTGGTTCACCCCTCCACTTT CASSWLRAGQGVFGSPLHF
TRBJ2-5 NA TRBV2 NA TGTGCCAGCAGTGTGACGGATCGGGCGGGCCAGTACTTC CASSVTDRAGQYF
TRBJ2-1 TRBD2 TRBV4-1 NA TGCGCCAGCAGCCAAGATCCGGGACTAGCGGGGACTGAGCAGTTCTTC CASSQDPGLAGTEQFF
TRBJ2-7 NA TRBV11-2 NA TGTGCCAGCAGCTTAGCAGGCTCCTACGAGCAGTACTTC CASSLAGSYEQYF
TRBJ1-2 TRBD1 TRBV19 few TGTGCCAGTAGGAGGGCAGGGGGCTATGGCTACACCTTC CASRRAGGYGYTF
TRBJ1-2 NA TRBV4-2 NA TGTGCCAGCAGCCAAGCGCAACAGGGAAACTATGGCTACACCTTC CASSQAQQGNYGYTF
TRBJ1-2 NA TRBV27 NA TGTGCCAGCAGGGGTCAACAGGGCGCCTATGGCTACACCTTC CASRGQQGAYGYTF
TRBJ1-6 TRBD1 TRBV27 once TGTGCCAGCAGAGGGTTCCCGGGACAGGGTGATTCACCCCTCCACTTT CASRGFPGQGDSPLHF
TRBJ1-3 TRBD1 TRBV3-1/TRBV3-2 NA TGTGCCAGCAGCCCCACCGGGACAGCAGGAAACACCATATATTTT CASSPTGTAGNTIYF
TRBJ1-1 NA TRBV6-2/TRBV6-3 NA TGTGCCAGCAGTCTCAGTTTTACGAACACTGAAGCTTTCTTT CASSLSFTNTEAFF
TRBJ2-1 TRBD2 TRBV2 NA TGTGCCAGCAGTCGGGCTAGCGGGACCTACAATGAGCAGTTCTTC CASSRASGTYNEQFF
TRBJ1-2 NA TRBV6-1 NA TGTGCCAGCAGTGAATATACAGGGACGCTTGGCTACACCTTC CASSEYTGTLGYTF
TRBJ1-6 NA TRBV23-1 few TGCGCCTGCCGAACCCCGGCCGCGGGGTCACCCCTCCACTTT CACRTPAAGSPLHF
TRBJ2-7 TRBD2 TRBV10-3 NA TGTGCCATCAGTGATAAGGGAGGGGAATACGAGCAGTACTTC CAISDKGGEYEQYF
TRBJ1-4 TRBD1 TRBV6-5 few TGTGCCACCCGACAGGGGGCTAGGGCTAATGAAAAACTGTTTTTT CATRQGARANEKLFF
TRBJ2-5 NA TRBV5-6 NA TGTGCCAGCAGCCTGCGCTTAGCCTACCAAGAGACCCAGTACTTC CASSLRLAYQETQYF